This T cell receptor beta chain was retrieved from a study of OX40 agonist ivuxolimab in advanced cancers. The wider study: Cohort: 80% to 90% men, mean age roughly 60, aged about 20 to 90. Prior anti-PD-1, anti-PD-L1 or anti-CTLA-4 therapy was allowed; less than 45% had some.

Study-wide results and limits: Averaging showed that CD8+ T cells had more expanded clones than CD4+ did. Among some nonresponders, normalized T-cell clonal expansion was also low.

Germline V gene data show CDR1 as SGHKS and CDR2 as YYEKEE (reference sequence). This CDR3 contains 15 residues. V was pared by 3 bases and J by 3 bases, with 5 bases of the junction left unmatched. On this clone itself: Antigen specificity is unknown.

Data came from immunoSEQ multiplex PCR; TCRdb stores just in-frame clones and leaves some out. Here the sample spans about 76,000 clones, about 87% being singletons. The J gene is TRBJ2-3, the V gene TRBV5-5; 9 bases agree with TRBD2. The material was CD4+ or CD8+ T cells sorted from blood, obtained in a trial of the OX40 agonist ivuxolimab. The TCR was taken from an adult with an advanced solid tumor such as melanoma, head and neck, liver or kidney cancer. CDR3 nucleotides: TGTGCCAGCAGCTCAGCGGGGGGCCTGACAGATACGCAGTATTTT. Translating it yields CASSSAGGLTDTQYF.